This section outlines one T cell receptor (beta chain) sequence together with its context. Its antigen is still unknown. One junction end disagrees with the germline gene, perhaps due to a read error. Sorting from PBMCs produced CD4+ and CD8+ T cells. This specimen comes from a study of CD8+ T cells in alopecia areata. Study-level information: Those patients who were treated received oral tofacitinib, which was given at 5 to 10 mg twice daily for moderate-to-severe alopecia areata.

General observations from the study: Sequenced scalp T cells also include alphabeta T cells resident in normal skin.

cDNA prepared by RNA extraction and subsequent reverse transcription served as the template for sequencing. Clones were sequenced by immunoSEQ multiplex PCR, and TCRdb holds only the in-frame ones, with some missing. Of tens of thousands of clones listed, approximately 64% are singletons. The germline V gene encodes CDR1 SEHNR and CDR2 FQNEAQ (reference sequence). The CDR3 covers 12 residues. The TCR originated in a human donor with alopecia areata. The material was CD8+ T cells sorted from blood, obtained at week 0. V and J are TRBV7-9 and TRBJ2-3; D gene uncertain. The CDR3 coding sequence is TGTGCCAGCACCTTATTCCCGGATACGCAGTATTTT. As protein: CASTLFPDTQYF.